This T cell receptor (beta chain) was sequenced in a study of sequential checkpoint blockade in melanoma. The wider study: Both treatment sequences were followed by maintenance nivolumab. Study findings and constraints: About 30 times likelier clinical benefit followed increased tumor T-cell fraction and clonality. Tumor T-cell fraction and clonality correlated with PD-L1 and CD8+ counts.

The CDR3 loop spans 14 amino acids. Germline CDR1 is MNHGY and CDR2 is SAAAGT. With 8 bases clipped from V and 2 bases from J, the junction kept 4 bases outside the gene matches. A word on this clone: Its cognate antigen is unknown.

Treatment described: randomized to nivolumab then ipilimumab (arm A) or the reverse (arm B). Measured with immunoSEQ multiplex PCR; TCRdb has only the in-frame clones, and not every one. Here the sample spans 2,000 or so clones, 20% to 25% being singletons. The receptor was isolated from a human donor with melanoma. The source was tumor tissue (inferred from file names), collected from a patient given nivolumab and ipilimumab in sequence. This rearrangement joins TRBV6-8 to TRBJ1-5; TRBD1 agrees at 9 bases. The CDR3 nucleotides are TGTGCCAGCGGGACAGGGTCTGGCAATCAGCCCCAGCATTTT. Translating it yields CASGTGSGNQPQHF.